This T cell receptor (beta chain) is drawn from a study of cytomegalovirus exposure and HLA in healthy donors. Germline CDR1 reads SGHTA; CDR2 reads FQGNSA. This CDR3 comprises 12 residues. V shed 5 bases and J shed 2 bases, with 4 bases lying between them. Study outcomes and limitations: As a later analysis revealed, the rate of TCR association differed by HLA locus, with DRB1 most and HLA-C fewest. The sole available immune exposure information was CMV serostatus.

Regarding this clone: The target antigen is unknown.

A multiplex PCR was run with 60 Vbeta primers and 13 Jbeta primers. The repertoire was sequenced with immunoSEQ multiplex PCR; TCRdb's copy has only in-frame clones and lacks some. This sample has approximately 150,000 clones, with 50% to 75% found just once. This chain uses TRBV7-2 with TRBJ1-3, with unresolved D. The TCR was taken from a woman in her thirties in good health and CMV-seropositive. Input material: PBMCs. The CDR3 loop reads CASSHAGNTIYF. CDR3 bases: TGTGCCAGCAGCCATGCTGGAAACACCATATATTTT.